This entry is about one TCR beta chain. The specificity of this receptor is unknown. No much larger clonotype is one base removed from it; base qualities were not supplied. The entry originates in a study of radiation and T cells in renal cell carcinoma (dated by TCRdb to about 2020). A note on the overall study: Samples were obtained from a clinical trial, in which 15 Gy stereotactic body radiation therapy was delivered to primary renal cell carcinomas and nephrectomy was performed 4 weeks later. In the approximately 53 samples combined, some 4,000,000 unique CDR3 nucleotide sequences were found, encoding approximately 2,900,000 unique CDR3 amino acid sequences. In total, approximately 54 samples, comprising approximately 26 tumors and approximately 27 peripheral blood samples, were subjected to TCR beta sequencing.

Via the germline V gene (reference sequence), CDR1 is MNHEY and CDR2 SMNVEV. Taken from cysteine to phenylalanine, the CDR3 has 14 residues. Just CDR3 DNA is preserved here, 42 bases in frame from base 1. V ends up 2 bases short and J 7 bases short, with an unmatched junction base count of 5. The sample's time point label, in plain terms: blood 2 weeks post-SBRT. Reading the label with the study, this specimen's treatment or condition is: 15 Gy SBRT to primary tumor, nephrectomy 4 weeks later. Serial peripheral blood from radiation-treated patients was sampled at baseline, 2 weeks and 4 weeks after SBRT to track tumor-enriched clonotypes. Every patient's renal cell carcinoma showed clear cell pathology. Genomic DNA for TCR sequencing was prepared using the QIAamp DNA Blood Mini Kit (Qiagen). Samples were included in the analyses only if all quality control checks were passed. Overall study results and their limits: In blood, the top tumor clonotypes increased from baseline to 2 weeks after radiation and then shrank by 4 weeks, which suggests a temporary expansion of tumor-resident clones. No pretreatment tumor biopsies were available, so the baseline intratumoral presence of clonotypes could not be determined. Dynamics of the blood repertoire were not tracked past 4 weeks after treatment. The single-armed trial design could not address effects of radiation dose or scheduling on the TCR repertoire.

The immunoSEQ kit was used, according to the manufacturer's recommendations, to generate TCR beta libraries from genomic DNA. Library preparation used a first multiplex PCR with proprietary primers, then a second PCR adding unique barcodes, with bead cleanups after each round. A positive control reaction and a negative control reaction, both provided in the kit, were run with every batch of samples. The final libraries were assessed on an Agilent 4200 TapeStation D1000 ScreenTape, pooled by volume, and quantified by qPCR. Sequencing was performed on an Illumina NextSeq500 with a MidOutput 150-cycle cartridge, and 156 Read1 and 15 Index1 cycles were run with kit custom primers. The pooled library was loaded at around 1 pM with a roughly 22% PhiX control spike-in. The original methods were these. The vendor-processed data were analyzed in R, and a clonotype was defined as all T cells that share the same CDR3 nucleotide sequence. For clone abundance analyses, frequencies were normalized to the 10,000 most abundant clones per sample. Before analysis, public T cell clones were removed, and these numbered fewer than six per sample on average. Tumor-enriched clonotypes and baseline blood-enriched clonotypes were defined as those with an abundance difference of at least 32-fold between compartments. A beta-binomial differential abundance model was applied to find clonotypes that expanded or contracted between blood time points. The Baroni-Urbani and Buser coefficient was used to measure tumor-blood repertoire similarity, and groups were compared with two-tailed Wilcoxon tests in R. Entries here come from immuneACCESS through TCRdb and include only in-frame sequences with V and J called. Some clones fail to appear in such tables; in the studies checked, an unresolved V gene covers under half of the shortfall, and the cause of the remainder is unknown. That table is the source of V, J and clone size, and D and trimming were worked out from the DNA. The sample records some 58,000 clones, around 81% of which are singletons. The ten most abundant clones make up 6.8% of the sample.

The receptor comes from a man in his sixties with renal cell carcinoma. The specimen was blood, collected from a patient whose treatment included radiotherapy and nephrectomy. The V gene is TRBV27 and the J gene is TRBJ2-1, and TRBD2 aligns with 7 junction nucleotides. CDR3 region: CASSLGLAANEQFF. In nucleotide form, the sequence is TGTGCCAGCAGTTTAGGGCTAGCGGCTAATGAGCAGTTCTTC.